This T cell receptor beta chain was observed in a study of esophageal squamous cell carcinoma tumors (dated by TCRdb to the early 2020s). Notes on the research overall: Immuno relation high and low groups were defined by principal component analysis with K-means clustering applied to immunohistochemical T-cell and checkpoint marker values. The approximately 9 cases yielded around 1.7 million total TCRalpha reads and 1,291,510 total TCRbeta reads, of which roughly 32,000 and 35,000, respectively, were unique. The goal of the study was to evaluate both the diversity of the TCR repertoire and the shared TCR repertoires of T cells inside the tumor environment of esophageal squamous cell carcinoma. The wider cohort included under 55 esophageal squamous cell carcinoma patients in Japan who were treated with surgery, of whom around 21 were high and some 32 were low immuno relation cases. TCR sequencing was performed on about 10 patients, consisting of five randomly selected high immuno relation cases and five background-matched low immuno relation cases.

V loses 0 bases, J loses 6 bases, and the germline ends lie 9 bases apart. From the cysteine through the phenylalanine, the CDR3 covers 14 amino acids. CDR3 DNA is the only sequence kept; it has 42 bases, read in frame from the first base. The germline V gene supplies CDR1 MNHEY and CDR2 SVGEGT. This clonotype is medium-sized (0.01 to 0.1%) in its sample. No cognate antigen has been identified for it. No qualities accompany the bases; no much larger clone lies one base away. Patients who received neoadjuvant chemotherapy or who lacked clinical information were excluded from enrollment. The TCR-sequenced cases shown were male and had subtotal esophagectomy with 2- or 3-field lymphadenectomy. No T-cell sorting was done; instead, RNA was pulled from bulk tumor tissue sections using a Qiagen AllPrep kit. Small sections of surgically resected tumor tissue were stored in RNAlater reagent at -80°C until RNA extraction.

The receptor library was made with 5' RACE. A PCR using KAPA HiFi with TCRalpha or TCRbeta constant-region primers and a P20EA primer was followed by a nested second PCR with CA2 or CB2. TCR genes were amplified by unbiased adaptor ligation RT-PCR, with reverse transcription by Superscript III and a polyT18-containing BSL-18E primer. Once second-strand synthesis and blunting were done, the P10EA/P20EA adaptor was ligated onto the 5' end of the cDNA, and NotI digestion came next. For both the first and second PCRs, approximately 21 cycles of 98 degrees C for 20 s, 65 degrees C for 30 s and 72 degrees C for 1 min were run. Amplicons were indexed with the Nextera XT Index kit v2 Set A, pooled in equimolar amounts and quantified on a Qubit 2.0 Fluorometer. Sequencing used the Illumina MiSeq platform with 2x300 bp paired-end reads. Turning to the authors' computational methods: Reads were assigned to V and J genes by highest identity to IMGT reference sequences using Repertoire Genesis software ver.1.0. CDR3 was defined as the region from Cys104 to Phe118 plus Gly119 and was translated, and unique sequence reads were defined as those with distinct V, J and CDR3 amino acids. A shared V|J combination was chosen only when it reached significance in both a Fisher's exact test in edgeR and a Mann Whitney U test. Repertoire dissimilarity index was computed with the R rdi package after removing singletons and bootstrapping 500 repertoire combinations. TCRdb reran the public reads through fastp at Q25 and MiXCR, keeping productive beta chains. A single entry per CDR3 protein holds the most common genes and DNA from its merged rows. The V and J calls here are based on TCRdb, not the publication. The table for this sample lists around 1,200 distinct CDR3 sequences; approximately 13% of them were counted only once. 30% to 40% of the sample belongs to the ten largest clones.

Broad study findings and their caveats: Only a few cases were included in the TCR repertoire analysis, and no investigation at the CDR3 clonotype level was carried out. The high immuno relation group had higher significant repertoire counts, although the two groups did not differ in total TCR repertoire counts. Shared V|J recombination candidates may have been selected by chance because variation in the TCRalphabeta repertoire was large. A single dominant TCRalpha VJ recombination with apparently reduced TCRalpha diversity was observed in three of the 10 cases. TCRalpha and TCRbeta chains were sequenced separately, so chain pairing and recognized antigens remained unknown. Fewer than 30 TRAV|TRAJ and some 24 TRBV|TRBJ combinations, including TRAV13-1|TRAJ22 and TRBV7-9|TRBJ2-7, appeared to be shared among high immuno relation cases.

The rearrangement combines TRBV6-2 or TRBV6-3 with TRBJ1-5, and TRBD1 may be the D gene, going by 5 matching bases. The sequence derives from a man between 50 and 80 years old with esophageal squamous cell carcinoma. The sequencing input was tumor tissue. The sequenced DNA: TGTGCCAGCAGTTACTCAGGGGTTAGTCAGCCCCAGCATTTT. This encodes CASSYSGVSQPQHF.